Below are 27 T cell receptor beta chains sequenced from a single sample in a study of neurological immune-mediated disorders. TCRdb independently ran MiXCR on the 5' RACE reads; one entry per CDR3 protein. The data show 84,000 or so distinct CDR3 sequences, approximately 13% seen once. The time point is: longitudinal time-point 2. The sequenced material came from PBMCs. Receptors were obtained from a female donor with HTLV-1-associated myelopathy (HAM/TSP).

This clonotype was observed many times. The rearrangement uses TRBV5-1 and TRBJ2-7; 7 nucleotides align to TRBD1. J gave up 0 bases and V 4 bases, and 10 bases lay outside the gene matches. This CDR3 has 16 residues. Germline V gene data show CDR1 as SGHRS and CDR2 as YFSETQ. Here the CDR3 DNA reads TGCGCCAGCAGCCTCATCCGAAGGGACAGCTCCTACGAGCAGTACTTC. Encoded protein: CASSLIRRDSSYEQYF.

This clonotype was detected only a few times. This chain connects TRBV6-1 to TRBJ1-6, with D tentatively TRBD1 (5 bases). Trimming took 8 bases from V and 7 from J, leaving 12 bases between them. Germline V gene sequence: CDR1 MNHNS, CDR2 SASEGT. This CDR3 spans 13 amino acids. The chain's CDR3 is CASGTLINSPLHF. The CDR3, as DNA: TGTGCCAGCGGGACGCTGATAAATTCACCCCTCCACTTT.

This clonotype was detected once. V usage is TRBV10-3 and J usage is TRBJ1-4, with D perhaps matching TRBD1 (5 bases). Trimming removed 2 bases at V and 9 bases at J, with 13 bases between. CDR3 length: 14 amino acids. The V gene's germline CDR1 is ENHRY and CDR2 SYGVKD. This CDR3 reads CAISETGGGQKLFF. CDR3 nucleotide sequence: TGTGCCATCAGTGAGACAGGTGGCGGTCAAAAACTGTTTTTT.

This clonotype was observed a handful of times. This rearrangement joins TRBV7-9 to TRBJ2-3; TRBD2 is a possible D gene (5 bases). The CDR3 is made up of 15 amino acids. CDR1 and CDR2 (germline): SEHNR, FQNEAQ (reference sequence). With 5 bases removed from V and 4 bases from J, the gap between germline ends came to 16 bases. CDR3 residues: CASSADSAGPDTQYF. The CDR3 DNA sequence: TGTGCCAGCAGCGCAGACTCGGCGGGTCCAGATACGCAGTATTTT.

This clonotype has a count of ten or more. The CDR3, as DNA: TGTGCCAGCAGCCAAGATCCTCGAGATCCAGATACGCAGTATTTT. It translates to CASSQDPRDPDTQYF. This sequence joins TRBV4-2 and TRBJ2-3; no clear D. The CDR3 totals 15 residues. Germline V gene lookup returns CDR1 LGHNA and CDR2 YNFKEQ. Deletions cut 0 bases from V and 4 bases from J, with 11 bases between.

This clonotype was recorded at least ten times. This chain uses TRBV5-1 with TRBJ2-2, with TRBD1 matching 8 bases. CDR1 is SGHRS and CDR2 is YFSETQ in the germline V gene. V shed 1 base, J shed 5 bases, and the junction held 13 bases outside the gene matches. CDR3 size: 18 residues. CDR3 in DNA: TGCGCCAGCAGCTTGAACCCCAGCTCAGGGGGCGGAACCGGGGAGCTGTTTTTT. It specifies CASSLNPSSGGGTGELFF.

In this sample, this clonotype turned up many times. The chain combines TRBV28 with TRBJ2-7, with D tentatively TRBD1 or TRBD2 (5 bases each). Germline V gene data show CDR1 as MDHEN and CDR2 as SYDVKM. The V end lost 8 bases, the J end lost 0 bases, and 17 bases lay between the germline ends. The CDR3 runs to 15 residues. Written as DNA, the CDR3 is TGTGCCAGCCTTTCCGCCGGGGCAGCCTCCTACGAGCAGTACTTC. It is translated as CASLSAGAASYEQYF.

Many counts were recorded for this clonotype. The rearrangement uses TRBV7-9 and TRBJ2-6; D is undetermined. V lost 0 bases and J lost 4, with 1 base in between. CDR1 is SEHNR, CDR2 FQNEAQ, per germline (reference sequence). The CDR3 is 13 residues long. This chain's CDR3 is CASSLAGANVLTF. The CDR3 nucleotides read TGTGCCAGCAGCTTAGCCGGGGCCAACGTCCTGACTTTC.

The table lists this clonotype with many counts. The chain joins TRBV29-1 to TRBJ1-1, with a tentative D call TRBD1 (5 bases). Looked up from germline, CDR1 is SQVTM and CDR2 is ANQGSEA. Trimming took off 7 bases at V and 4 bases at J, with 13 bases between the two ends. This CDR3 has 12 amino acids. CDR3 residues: CSGAGGVTEAFF. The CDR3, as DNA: TGCAGCGGGGCGGGGGGGGTCACTGAAGCTTTCTTT. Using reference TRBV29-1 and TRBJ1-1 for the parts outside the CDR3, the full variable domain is SAVISQKPSRDICQRGTSLTIQCQVDSQVTMMFWYRQQPGQSLTLIATANQGSEATYESGFVIDKFPISRPNLTFSTLTVSNMSPEDSSIYLCSGAGGVTEAFFGQGTRLTVV.

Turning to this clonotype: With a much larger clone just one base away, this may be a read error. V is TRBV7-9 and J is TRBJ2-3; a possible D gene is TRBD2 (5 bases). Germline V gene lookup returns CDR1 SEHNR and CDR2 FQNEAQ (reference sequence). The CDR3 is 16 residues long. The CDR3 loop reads CASSLGRPSSTDAQYF. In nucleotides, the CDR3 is TGTGCCAGCAGCTTAGGGCGGCCCTCTAGCACAGATGCGCAGTATTTT.

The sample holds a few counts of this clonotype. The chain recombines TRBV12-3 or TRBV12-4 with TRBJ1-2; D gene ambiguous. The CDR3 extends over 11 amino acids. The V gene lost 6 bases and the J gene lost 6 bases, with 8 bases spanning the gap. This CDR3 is CASSHVNGYTF. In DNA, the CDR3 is TGTGCCAGCAGCCACGTTAATGGCTACACCTTC.

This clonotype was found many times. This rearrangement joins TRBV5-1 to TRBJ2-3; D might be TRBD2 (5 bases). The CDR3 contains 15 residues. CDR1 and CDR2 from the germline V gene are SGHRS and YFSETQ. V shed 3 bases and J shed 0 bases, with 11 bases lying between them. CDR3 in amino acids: CASSSGLASTDTQYF. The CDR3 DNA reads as TGCGCCAGCAGCTCAGGACTGGCAAGCACAGATACGCAGTATTTT. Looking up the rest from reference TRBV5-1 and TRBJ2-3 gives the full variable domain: KAGVTQTPRYLIKTRGQQVTLSCSPISGHRSVSWYQQTPGQGLQFLFEYFSETQRNKGNFPGRFSGRQFSNSRSEMNVSTLELGDSALYLCASSSGLASTDTQYFGPGTRLTVL.

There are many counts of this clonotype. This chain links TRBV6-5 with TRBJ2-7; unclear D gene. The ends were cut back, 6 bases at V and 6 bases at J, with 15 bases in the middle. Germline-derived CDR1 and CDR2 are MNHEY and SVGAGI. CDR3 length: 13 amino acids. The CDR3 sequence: CASSLRQFGEQYF. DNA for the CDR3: TGTGCCAGCAGCCTGCGCCAGTTTGGCGAGCAGTACTTC.

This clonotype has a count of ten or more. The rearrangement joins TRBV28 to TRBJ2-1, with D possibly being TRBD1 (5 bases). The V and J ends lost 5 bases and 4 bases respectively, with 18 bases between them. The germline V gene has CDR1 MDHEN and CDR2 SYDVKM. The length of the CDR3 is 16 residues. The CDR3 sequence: CASSPPPPAGYNEQFF. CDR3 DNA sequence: TGTGCCAGCAGTCCACCACCACCGGCAGGGTACAATGAGCAGTTCTTC.

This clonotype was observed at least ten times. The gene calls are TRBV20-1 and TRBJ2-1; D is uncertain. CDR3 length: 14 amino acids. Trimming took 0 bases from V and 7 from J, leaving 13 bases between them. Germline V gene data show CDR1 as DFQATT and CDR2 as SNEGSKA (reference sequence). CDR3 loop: CSARDTSSRNEQFF. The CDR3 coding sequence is TGCAGTGCTAGAGACACCTCTAGTAGGAATGAGCAGTTCTTC.

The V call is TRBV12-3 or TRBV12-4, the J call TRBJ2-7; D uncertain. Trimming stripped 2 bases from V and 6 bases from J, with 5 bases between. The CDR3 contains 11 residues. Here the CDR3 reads CASSLLSEQYF. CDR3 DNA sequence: TGTGCCAGCAGTTTATTGAGCGAGCAGTACTTC.

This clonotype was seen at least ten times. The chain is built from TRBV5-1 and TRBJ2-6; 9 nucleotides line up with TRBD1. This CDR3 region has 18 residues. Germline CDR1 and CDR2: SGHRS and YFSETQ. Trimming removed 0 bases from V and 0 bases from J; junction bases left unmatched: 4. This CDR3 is CASSLAGTGTSGANVLTF. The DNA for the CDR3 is TGCGCCAGCAGCTTGGCCGGGACAGGGACCTCTGGGGCCAACGTCCTGACTTTC.

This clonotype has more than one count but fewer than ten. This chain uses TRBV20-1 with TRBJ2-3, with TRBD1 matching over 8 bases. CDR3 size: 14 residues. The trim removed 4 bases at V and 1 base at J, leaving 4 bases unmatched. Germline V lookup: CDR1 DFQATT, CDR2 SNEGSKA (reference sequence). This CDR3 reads CSAIDRGGTDTQYF. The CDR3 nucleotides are TGCAGTGCTATAGACAGGGGAGGCACAGATACGCAGTATTTT.

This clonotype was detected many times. In DNA, the CDR3 is TGTGCCAGCAGCTTAGGAGGGGCGGTAAATGAAAAACTGTTTTTT. It yields the protein CASSLGGAVNEKLFF. V is TRBV11-3 and J is TRBJ1-4; D possibly corresponds to TRBD1 (5 bases). CDR1 and CDR2 from the germline V gene are SGHNT and YENEEA. This CDR3 spans 15 amino acids. Trimming removed 1 base at V and 5 bases at J, with 11 bases between.

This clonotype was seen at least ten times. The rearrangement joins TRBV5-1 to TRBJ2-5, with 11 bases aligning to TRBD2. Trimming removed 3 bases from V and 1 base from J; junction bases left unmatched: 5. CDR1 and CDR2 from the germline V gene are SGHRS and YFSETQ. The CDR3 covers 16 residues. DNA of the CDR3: TGCGCCAGCAGCTCCCCTAGCGGGGGGTTCCAAGAGACCCAGTACTTC. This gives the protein CASSSPSGGFQETQYF.

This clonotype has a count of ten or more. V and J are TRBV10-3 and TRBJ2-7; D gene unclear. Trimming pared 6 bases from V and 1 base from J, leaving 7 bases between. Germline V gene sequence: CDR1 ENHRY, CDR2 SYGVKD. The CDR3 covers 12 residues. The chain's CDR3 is CAIRDGSYEQYF. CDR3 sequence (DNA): TGTGCCATCAGGGACGGATCCTACGAGCAGTACTTC.

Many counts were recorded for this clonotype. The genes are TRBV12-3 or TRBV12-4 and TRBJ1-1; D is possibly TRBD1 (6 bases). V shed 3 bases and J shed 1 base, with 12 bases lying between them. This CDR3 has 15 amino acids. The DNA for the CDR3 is TGTGCCAGCAGTTTCGGGGGCGGTGAGAACACTGAAGCTTTCTTT. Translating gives CASSFGGGENTEAFF.

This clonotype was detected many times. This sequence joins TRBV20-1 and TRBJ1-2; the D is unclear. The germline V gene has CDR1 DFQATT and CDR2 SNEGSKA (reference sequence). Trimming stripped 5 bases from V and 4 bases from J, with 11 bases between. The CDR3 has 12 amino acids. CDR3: CSAEYEGYGYTF. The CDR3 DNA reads TGCAGTGCTGAATACGAGGGCTATGGCTACACCTTC.

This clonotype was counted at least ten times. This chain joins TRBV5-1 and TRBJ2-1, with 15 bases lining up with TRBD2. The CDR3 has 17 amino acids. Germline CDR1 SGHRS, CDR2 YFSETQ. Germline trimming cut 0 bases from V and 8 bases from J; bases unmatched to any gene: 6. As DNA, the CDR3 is TGCGCCAGCAGCTTGGGGACTAGCGGGGGGGCCTCAGATGAGCAGTTCTTC. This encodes CASSLGTSGGASDEQFF.

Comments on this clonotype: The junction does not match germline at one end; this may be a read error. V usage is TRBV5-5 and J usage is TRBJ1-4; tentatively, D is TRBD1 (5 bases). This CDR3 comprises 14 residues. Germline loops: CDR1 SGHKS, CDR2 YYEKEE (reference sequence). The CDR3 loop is CANSLGATNEKLFF. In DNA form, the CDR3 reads TGTGCCAACAGCTTAGGGGCAACTAATGAAAAACTGTTTTTT.

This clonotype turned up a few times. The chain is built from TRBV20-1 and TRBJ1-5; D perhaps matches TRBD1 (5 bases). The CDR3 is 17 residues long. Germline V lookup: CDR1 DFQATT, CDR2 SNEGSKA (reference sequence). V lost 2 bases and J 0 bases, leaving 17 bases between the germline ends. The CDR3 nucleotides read TGCAGTGCTAGATACCGGGGCGGGGGAAATAGCAATCAGCCCCAGCATTTT. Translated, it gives CSARYRGGGNSNQPQHF.

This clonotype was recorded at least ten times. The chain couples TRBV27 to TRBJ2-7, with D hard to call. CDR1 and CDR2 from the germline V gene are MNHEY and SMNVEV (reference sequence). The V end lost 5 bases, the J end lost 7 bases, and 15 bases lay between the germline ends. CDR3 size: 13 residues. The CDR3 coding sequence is TGTGCCAGCAGTCCCCCCCATCCTAGGGAGCAGTACTTC. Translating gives CASSPPHPREQYF.